This TCR beta chain was identified in a study of OX40 agonist ivuxolimab in advanced cancers. This clone has a single count. The protocol was immunoSEQ multiplex PCR, while the TCRdb copy is restricted to in-frame clones and leaves out a portion. This table holds around 69,000 clones, about 87% found once. V lost 7 bases to trimming and J lost 7 bases, with 10 bases between them. The CDR3 has 11 residues. The V gene's germline CDR1 is MDHEN and CDR2 SYDVKM. The source is an adult with an advanced solid tumor such as melanoma, head and neck, liver or kidney cancer. This chain joins TRBV28 and TRBJ1-1; D is unclear. The material sequenced was CD4+ or CD8+ T cells sorted from blood, taken in a trial of the OX40 agonist ivuxolimab. The CDR3: CASKAHFEAFF. The CDR3 nucleotides read TGTGCCAGCAAGGCCCACTTTGAAGCTTTCTTT.